Sequencing of this T cell receptor beta chain was carried out in a study of T-cell memory formation after mild COVID-19. Via MiXCR, TCRdb re-called the 5' RACE reads, giving one row per CDR3 protein. The sample has over 55,000 distinct CDR3 sequences; more than 10% are singletons. Trimming cost V 3 bases and J 6 bases; bases outside gene matches: 18. The CDR3 is made up of 18 amino acids. Germline CDR1 and CDR2: SGHAT and FQNNGV. This clonotype was counted a few times. The TCR was taken from a man between 18 and 35 years old who had mild COVID-19 (a few samples of this study predate the infection). Cell type and time point are not known. The chain employs TRBV11-2 and TRBJ2-7; TRBD1 matches at 9 bases. The sample was PBMCs or a T cell subset sorted from them (not recorded which). Written as DNA, the CDR3 is TGTGCCAGCAGCTTTTACTTCTATACTCCGGGACAGGGAGTCGAGCAGTACGTC. It yields the protein CASSFYFYTPGQGVEQYV.